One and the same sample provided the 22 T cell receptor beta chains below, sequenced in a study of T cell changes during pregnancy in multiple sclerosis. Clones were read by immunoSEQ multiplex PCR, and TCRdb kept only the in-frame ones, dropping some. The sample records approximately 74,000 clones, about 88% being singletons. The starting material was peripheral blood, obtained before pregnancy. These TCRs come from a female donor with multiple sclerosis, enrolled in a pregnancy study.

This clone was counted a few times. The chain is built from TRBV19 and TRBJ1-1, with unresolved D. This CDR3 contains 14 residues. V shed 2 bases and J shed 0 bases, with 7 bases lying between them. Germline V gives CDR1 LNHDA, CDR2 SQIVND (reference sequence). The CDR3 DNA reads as TGTGCCAGTAGTATACCTAGGTTGAACACTGAAGCTTTCTTT. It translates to CASSIPRLNTEAFF.

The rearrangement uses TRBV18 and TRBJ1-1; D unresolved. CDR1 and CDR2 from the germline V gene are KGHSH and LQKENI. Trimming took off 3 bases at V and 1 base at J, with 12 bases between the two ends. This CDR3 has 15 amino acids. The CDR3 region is CASSPPSKANTEAFF. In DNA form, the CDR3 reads TGTGCCAGCTCACCCCCCTCGAAAGCGAACACTGAAGCTTTCTTT.

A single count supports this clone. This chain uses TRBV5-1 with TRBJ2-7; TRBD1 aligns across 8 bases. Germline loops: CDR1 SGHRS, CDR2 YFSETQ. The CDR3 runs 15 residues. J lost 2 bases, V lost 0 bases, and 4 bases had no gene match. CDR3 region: CASSLEADRAYEQYF. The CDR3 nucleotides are TGCGCCAGCAGCTTGGAGGCGGACAGGGCCTACGAGCAGTACTTC.

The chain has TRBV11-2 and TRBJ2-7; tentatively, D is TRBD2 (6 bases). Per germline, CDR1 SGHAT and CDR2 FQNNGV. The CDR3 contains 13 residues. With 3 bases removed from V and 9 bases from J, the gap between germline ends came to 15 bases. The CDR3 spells CASSFTSSAGQYF. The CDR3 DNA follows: TGTGCCAGCAGCTTTACGTCTAGCGCTGGGCAGTACTTC. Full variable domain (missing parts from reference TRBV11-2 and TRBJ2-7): EAGVAQSPRYKIIEKRQSVAFWCNPISGHATLYWYQQILGQGPKLLIQFQNNGVVDDSQLPKDRFSAERLKGVDSTLKIQPAKLEDSAVYLCASSFTSSAGQYFGPGTRLTVT.

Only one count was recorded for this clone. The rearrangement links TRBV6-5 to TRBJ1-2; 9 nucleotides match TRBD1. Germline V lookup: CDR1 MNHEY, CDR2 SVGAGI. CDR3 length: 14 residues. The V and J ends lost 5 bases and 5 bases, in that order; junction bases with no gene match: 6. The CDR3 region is CASSIRDREYGYTF. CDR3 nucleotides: TGTGCCAGCAGTATCCGGGACAGGGAATATGGCTACACCTTC.

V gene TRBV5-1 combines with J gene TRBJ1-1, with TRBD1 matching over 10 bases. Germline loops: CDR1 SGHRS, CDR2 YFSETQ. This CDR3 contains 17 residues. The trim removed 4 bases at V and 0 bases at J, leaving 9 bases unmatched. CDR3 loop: CASSRPGQGLMNTEAFF. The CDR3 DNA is TGCGCCAGCAGCCGTCCGGGACAGGGGCTCATGAACACTGAAGCTTTCTTT.

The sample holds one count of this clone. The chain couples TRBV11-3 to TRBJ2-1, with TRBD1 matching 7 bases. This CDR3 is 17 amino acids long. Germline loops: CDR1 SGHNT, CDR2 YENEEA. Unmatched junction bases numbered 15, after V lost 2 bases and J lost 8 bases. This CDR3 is CASSLNLGTAVGYEQFF. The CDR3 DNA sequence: TGTGCCAGCAGCTTAAATCTCGGGACAGCAGTGGGGTATGAGCAGTTCTTC.

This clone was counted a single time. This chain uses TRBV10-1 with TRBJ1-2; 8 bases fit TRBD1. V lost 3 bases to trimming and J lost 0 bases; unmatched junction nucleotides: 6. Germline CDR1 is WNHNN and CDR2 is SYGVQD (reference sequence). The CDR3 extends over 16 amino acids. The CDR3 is CASSDQGAGSNYGYTF. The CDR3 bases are TGCGCCAGCAGTGATCAGGGGGCCGGTTCTAACTATGGCTACACCTTC.

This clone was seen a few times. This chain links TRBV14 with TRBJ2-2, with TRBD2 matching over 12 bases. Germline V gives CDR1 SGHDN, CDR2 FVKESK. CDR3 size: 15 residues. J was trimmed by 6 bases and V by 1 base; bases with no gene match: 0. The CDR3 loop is CASSQGTSGAGELFF. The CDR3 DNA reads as TGTGCCAGCAGCCAAGGGACTAGCGGGGCCGGGGAGCTGTTTTTT.

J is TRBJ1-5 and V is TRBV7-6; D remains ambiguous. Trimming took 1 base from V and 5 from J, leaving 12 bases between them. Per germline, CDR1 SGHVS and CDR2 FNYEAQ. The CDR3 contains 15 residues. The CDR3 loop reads CASSLVSGWDQPQHF. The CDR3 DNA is TGTGCCAGCAGCTTAGTGTCCGGGTGGGATCAGCCCCAGCATTTT. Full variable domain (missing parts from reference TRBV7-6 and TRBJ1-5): GAGVSQSPRYKVTKRGQDVALRCDPISGHVSLYWYRQALGQGPEFLTYFNYEAQQDKSGLPNDRFSAERPEGSISTLTIQRTEQRDSAMYRCASSLVSGWDQPQHFGDGTRLSIL.

DNA for the CDR3: TGTGCCAGCAGCTTGGGGGCTCAAGAGACCCAGTACTTC. Amino acid sequence: CASSLGAQETQYF. This chain connects TRBV5-4 to TRBJ2-5; D gene unclear. This CDR3 spans 13 amino acids. Germline values: CDR1 SGHNT, CDR2 YYREEE (reference sequence). Trimming took 0 bases from V and 2 from J, leaving 5 bases between them.

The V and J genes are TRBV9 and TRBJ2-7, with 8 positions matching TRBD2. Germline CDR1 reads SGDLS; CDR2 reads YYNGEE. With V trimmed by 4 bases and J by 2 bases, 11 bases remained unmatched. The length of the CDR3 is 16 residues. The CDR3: CASSNRGGLEPYEQYF. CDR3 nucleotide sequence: TGTGCCAGCAGCAACCGGGGGGGACTTGAGCCCTACGAGCAGTACTTC.

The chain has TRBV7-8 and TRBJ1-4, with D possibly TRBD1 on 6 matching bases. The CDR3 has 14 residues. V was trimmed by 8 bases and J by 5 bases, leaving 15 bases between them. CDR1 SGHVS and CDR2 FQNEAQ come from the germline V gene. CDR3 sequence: CASALDRSNEKLFF. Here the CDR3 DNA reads TGTGCCAGCGCCCTAGACAGGAGCAATGAAAAACTGTTTTTT.

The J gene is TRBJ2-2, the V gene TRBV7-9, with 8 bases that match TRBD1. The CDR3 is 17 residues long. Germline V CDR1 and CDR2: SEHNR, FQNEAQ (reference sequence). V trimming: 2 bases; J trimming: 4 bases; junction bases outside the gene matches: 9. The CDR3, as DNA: TGTGCCAGCAGCTTAAGGACAGGGTCGGGGGTCACCGGGGAGCTGTTTTTT. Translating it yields CASSLRTGSGVTGELFF.

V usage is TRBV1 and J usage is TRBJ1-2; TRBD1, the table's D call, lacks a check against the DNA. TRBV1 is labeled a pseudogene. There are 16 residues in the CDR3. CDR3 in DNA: TGCACCAGCAGCCAAGATATGCTCGGACAGTACTATGGCTACACCTTC. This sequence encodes CTSSQDMLGQYYGYTF.

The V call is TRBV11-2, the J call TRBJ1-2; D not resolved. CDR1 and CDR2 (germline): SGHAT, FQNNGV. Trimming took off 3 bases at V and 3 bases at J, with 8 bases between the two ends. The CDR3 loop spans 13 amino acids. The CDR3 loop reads CASSFGSDYGYTF. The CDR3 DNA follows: TGTGCCAGCAGCTTCGGTTCCGACTATGGCTACACCTTC.

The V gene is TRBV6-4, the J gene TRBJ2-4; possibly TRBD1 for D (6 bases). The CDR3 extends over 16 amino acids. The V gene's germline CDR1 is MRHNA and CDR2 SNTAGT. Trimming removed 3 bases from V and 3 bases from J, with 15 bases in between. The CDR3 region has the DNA TGTGCCAGCAGTGAGACGGCAGGGGATGGCAAAAACATTCAGTACTTC. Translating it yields CASSETAGDGKNIQYF.

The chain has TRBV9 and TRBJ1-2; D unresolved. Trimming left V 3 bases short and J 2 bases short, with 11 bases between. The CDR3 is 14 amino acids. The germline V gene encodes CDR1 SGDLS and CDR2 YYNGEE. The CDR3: CASSGEQLNYGYTF. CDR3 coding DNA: TGTGCCAGCAGCGGAGAACAACTAAACTATGGCTACACCTTC.

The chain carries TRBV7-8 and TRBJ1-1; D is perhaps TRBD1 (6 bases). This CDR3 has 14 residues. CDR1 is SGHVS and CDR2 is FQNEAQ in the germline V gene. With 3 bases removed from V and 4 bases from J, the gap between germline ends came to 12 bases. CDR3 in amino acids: CASSLRQARTEAFF. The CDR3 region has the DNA TGTGCCAGCAGCTTGAGACAGGCCCGCACTGAAGCTTTCTTT. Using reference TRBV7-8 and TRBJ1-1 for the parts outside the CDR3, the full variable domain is GAGVSQSPRYKVAKRGQDVALRCDPISGHVSLFWYQQALGQGPEFLTYFQNEAQLDKSGLPSDRFFAERPEGSVSTLKIQRTQQEDSAVYLCASSLRQARTEAFFGQGTRLTVV.

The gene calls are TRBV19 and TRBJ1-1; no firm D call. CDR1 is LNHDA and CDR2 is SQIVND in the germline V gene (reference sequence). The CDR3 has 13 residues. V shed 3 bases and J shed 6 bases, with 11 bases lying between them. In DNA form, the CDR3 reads TGTGCCAGTAGTATTGGGTCGCGGTCTGAAGCTTTCTTT. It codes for CASSIGSRSEAFF.

The CDR3 DNA reads as TGTGCCAGCTCACCACCTTCGAGTTACCACGAGCAGTACTTC. This gives the protein CASSPPSSYHEQYF. The chain recombines TRBV18 with TRBJ2-7; no definite D call. The CDR3 has 14 residues. The V gene's germline CDR1 is KGHSH and CDR2 LQKENI. Deletions cut 0 bases from V and 5 bases from J, with 11 bases between.

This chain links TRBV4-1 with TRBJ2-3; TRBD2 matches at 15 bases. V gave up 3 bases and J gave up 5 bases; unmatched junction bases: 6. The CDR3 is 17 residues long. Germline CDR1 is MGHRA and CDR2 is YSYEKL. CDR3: CASSHGLAGGQGDTQYF. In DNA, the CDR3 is TGCGCCAGCAGCCACGGACTAGCGGGGGGGCAGGGAGATACGCAGTATTTT.